The 2 T cell receptor beta chains reported below all come from one sample, sequenced in a study of blood T cell repertoires in COVID-19. The data were produced by immunoSEQ multiplex PCR, yet TCRdb's version contains in-frame clones alone and is incomplete. The sample yields some 45,000 clones, over 75% seen once. Sequencing used peripheral blood. The receptors originated from a human donor in a cohort sampled during active COVID-19.

The chain recombines TRBV5-1 with TRBJ2-2, with a tentative D call TRBD1 (6 bases). V lost 9 bases to trimming and J lost 1 base, with 16 bases between them. Germline CDR1 SGHRS, CDR2 YFSETQ. The CDR3 runs 15 residues. The CDR3 DNA sequence: TGCGCCACCTCAACCGGGACACGGAACACCGGGGAGCTGTTTTTT. Amino acids: CATSTGTRNTGELFF.

This clone was seen more than once but under ten times. This chain's CDR3 is CASRALAHSYNEQFF. CDR3 DNA: TGTGCCAGTAGGGCTCTAGCGCATTCCTACAATGAGCAGTTCTTC. The chain employs TRBV19 and TRBJ2-1; perhaps TRBD2 as D (6 bases). The V gene lost 6 bases and the J gene lost 1 base, with 13 bases spanning the gap. CDR1 LNHDA and CDR2 SQIVND come from the germline V gene (reference sequence). This CDR3 has 15 residues.